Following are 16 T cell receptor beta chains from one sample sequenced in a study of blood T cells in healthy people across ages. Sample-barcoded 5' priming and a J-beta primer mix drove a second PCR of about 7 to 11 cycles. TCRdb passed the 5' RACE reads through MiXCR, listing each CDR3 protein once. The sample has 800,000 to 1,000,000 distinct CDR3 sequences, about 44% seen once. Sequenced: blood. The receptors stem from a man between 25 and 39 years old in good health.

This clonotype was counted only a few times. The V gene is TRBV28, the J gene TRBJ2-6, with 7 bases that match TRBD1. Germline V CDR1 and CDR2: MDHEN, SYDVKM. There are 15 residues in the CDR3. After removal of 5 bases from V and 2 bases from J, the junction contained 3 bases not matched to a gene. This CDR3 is CASSHQGAGANVLTF. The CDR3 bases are TGTGCCAGCAGTCACCAGGGGGCTGGGGCCAACGTCCTGACTTTC.

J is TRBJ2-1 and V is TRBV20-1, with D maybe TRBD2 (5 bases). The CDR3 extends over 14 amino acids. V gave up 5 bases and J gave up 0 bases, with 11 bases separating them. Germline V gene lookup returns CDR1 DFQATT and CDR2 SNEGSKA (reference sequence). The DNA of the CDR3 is TGCAGTGCTGAGAGTACTAGCTCCTACAATGAGCAGTTCTTC. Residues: CSAESTSSYNEQFF.

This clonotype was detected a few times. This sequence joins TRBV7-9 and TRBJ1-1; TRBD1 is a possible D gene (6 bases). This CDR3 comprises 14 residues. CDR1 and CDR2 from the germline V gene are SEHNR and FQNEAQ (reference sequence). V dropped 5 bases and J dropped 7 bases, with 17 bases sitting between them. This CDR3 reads CASSKGVLTGEAFF. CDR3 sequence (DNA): TGTGCCAGCAGCAAGGGGGTTCTAACGGGTGAAGCTTTCTTT.

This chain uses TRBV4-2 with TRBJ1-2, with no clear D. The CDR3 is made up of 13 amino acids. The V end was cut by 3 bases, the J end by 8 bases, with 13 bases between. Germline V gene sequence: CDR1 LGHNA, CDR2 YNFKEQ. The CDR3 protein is CASSHSSGPGYTF. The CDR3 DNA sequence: TGTGCCAGCAGCCACTCCAGCGGGCCCGGCTACACCTTC.

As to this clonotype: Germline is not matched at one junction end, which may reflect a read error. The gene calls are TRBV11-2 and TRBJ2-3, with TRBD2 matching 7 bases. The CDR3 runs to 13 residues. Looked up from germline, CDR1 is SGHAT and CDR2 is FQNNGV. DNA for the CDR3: TGTGCCAGCAGCGTAGAAGCGGGGGATACGCAGTATTTT. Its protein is CASSVEAGDTQYF.

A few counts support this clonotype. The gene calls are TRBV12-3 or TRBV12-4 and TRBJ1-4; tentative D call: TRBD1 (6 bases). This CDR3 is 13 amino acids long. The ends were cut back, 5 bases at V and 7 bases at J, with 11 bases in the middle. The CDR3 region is CASSTGGFEKLFF. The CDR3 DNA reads TGTGCCAGCAGTACCGGGGGCTTTGAAAAACTGTTTTTT.

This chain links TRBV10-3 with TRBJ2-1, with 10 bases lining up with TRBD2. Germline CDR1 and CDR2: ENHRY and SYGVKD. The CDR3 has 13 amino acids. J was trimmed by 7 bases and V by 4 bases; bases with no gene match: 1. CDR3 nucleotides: TGTGCCATCAGTGTACTAGCGGGGAATGAGCAGTTCTTC. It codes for CAISVLAGNEQFF.

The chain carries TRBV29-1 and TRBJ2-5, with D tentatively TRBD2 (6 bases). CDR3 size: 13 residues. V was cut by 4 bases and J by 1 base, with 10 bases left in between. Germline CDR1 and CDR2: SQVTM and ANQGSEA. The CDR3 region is CSVARDSQETQYF. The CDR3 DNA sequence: TGCAGCGTTGCCCGGGACTCCCAAGAGACCCAGTACTTC.

The CDR3 loop reads CASIHGTANSPLHF. The CDR3 DNA reads as TGTGCCAGCATTCACGGGACAGCCAATTCACCCCTCCACTTT. The chain employs TRBV28 and TRBJ1-6, with 7 bases matching TRBD1. The germline CDR1 and CDR2 sequences are MDHEN and SYDVKM. The CDR3 covers 14 residues. V lost 7 bases, J lost 7 bases, and 7 bases stayed unmatched.

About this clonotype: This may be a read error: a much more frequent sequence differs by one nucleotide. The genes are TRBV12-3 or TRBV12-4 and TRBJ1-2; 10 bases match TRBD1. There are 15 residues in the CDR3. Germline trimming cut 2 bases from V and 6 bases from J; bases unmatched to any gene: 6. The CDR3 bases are TGTGCCAGCAGTTTACTTCCGGGACAGGGGCATGGCTACACCTTC. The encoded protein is CASSLLPGQGHGYTF.

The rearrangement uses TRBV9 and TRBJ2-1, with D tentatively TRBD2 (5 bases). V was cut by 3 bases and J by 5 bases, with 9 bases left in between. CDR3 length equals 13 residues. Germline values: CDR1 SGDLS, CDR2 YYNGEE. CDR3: CASSGETNNEQFF. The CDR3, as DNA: TGTGCCAGCAGCGGAGAGACTAACAATGAGCAGTTCTTC.

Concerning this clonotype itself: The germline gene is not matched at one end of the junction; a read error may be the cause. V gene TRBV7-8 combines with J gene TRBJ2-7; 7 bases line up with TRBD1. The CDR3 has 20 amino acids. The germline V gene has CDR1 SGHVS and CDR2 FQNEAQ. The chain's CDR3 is CACSHPPSGQTGRPSYEQYF. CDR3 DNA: TGTGCCTGCAGCCATCCACCATCCGGCCAGACAGGGCGACCCTCCTACGAGCAGTACTTC.

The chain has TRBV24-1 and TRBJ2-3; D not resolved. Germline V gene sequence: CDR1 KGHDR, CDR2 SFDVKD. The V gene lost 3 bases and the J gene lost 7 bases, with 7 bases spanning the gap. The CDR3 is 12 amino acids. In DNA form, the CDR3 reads TGTGCCACCAGTGATCGGAGCAATACGCAGTATTTT. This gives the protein CATSDRSNTQYF.

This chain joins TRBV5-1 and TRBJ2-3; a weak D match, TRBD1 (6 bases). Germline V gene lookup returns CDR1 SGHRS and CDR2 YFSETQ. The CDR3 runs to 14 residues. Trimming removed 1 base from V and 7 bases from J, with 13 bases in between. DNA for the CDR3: TGCGCCAGCAGCTTGCCCGCGACAGGCAATACGCAGTATTTT. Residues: CASSLPATGNTQYF.

CDR3 region: CASSLTLDDIYNEQFF. The CDR3 DNA reads as TGTGCCAGCAGCCTAACACTGGACGATATCTACAATGAGCAGTTCTTC. The chain links TRBV14 to TRBJ2-1, with D unresolved. Germline values: CDR1 SGHDN, CDR2 FVKESK. CDR3 length: 16 residues. The V end was cut by 4 bases, the J end by 3 bases, with 16 bases between.

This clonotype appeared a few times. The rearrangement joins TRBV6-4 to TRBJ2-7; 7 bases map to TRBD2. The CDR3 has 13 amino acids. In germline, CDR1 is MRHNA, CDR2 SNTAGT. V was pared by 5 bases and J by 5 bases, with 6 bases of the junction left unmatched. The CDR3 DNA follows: TGTGCCAGCAGTAGGGACTATTTAAACGAGCAGTACTTC. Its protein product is CASSRDYLNEQYF.